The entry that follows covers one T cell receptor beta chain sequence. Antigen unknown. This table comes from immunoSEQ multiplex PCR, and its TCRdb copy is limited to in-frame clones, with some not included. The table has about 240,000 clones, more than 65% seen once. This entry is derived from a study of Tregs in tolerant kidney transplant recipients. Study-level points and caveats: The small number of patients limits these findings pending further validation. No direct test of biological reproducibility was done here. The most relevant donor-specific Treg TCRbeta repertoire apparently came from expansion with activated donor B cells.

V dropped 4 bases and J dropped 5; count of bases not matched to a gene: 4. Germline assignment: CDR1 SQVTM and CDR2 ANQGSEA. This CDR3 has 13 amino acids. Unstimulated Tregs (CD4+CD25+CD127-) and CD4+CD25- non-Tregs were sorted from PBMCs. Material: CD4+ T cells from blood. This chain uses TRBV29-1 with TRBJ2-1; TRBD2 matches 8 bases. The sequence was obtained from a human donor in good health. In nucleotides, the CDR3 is TGCAGCGTTGTCACTAGCGGAAACAATGAGCAGTTCTTC. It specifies CSVVTSGNNEQFF.